Following are 3 T cell receptor beta chains from one sample sequenced in a study of beta chain features in type 1 diabetes (dated by TCRdb to the late 2010s). Library creation used the immunoSEQ multiplex PCR assay. All of the isolated RNA was reverse transcribed with the High Capacity cDNA Reverse Transcription Kit, so expressed TCRB transcripts were sequenced. Held by TCRdb, this immuneACCESS table contains in-frame sequences only and omits some clones. Under half of the omission traces to an unresolved V gene where checked; the cause of the rest is unknown. This sample lists under 350,000 clones; approximately 8% were detected once. The ten top clones hold 1% of the sample. Sequencing used central memory CD4+ T cells from blood. These receptors were collected from a woman under 30 in good health.

This clone has just a few counts. The V call is TRBV23-1, the J call TRBJ1-1; TRBD1 agrees at 8 bases. TRBV23-1 has ORF status, its function being uncertain. The CDR3 loop spans 19 amino acids. V lost 7 bases to trimming and J lost 3 bases; unmatched junction nucleotides: 22. The CDR3 loop reads CASTDPRGRQGLVDTEAFF. The CDR3, as DNA: TGCGCCAGCACCGACCCCCGAGGGAGACAGGGGTTGGTGGACACTGAAGCTTTCTTT.

The J gene is TRBJ1-1, the V gene TRBV5-1; D is unresolved. Trimming removed 1 base from V and 1 base from J, with 11 bases in between. This CDR3 comprises 15 residues. Germline assignment: CDR1 SGHRS and CDR2 YFSETQ. The CDR3 nucleotides are TGCGCCAGCAGCTTGCAGGTATCGGGGAACACTGAAGCTTTCTTT. Its translation: CASSLQVSGNTEAFF.

The chain uses TRBV27 and TRBJ2-5; the D gene is possibly TRBD1 (6 bases). CDR1 MNHEY and CDR2 SMNVEV come from the germline V gene (reference sequence). V dropped 7 bases and J dropped 2 bases, with 17 bases sitting between them. The CDR3 length is 15 residues. The CDR3 DNA reads TGTGCCAGCACCTCCCGCCGGGACAAACAAGAGACCCAGTACTTC. Translating gives CASTSRRDKQETQYF.